This T cell receptor beta chain was sequenced for a study of CD8 T cells in Susac syndrome. Study at large: Treatment at blood withdrawal was none, corticosteroids, or intravenous immunoglobulin alone in Susac syndrome patients.

CD8+ and CD4+ T cells taken from blood had their TCR beta sequenced. An input of roughly 0.5 to 1 ug of RNA was subjected to reverse transcription using random hexamers. It was immunoSEQ multiplex PCR that amplified TCR beta CDR3 across 54 Vbeta and 13 Jbeta. TCRdb ran MiXCR on the immunoSEQ multiplex PCR reads and lists one entry per CDR3 protein. This sample yields about 240,000 distinct CDR3 sequences, of which almost 97% are seen a single time; under 0.12% belongs to the top ten. The CDR3 totals 12 residues. Deletions cut 6 bases from V and 0 bases from J, with 6 bases between. Germline loops: CDR1 SEHNR, CDR2 FQNEAQ (reference sequence).

The sequence was obtained from a human donor with Susac syndrome. J is TRBJ2-7 and V is TRBV7-9; D remains unclear. Sequenced: CD4+ T cells from PBMCs. The DNA for the CDR3 is TGTGCCAGCAGTTCTAGCTCCTACGAGCAGTACTTC. This encodes CASSSSSYEQYF.